These 7 T cell receptor beta chains were all obtained from the same sample, sequenced in a study of technical replicates of blood from a handful of donors. The protocol was immunoSEQ multiplex PCR, while the TCRdb copy is restricted to in-frame clones and leaves out a portion. The repertoire holds roughly 80,000 clones, with 93% as singletons. Sequencing used T cells isolated from PBMCs. These receptor sequences come from a human donor in good health.

This chain links TRBV7-6 with TRBJ1-1, with D unresolved. This CDR3 contains 15 residues. CDR1 and CDR2 (germline): SGHVS, FNYEAQ. V was clipped by 5 bases and J by 5 bases, with 18 bases between them. The CDR3 region has the DNA TGTGCCAGCAGCAGCATTAAGGGAGAAGGGACTGAAGCTTTCTTT. This codes for CASSSIKGEGTEAFF. The entire variable domain, with the rest obtained from reference TRBV7-6 and TRBJ1-1, is as follows: GAGVSQSPRYKVTKRGQDVALRCDPISGHVSLYWYRQALGQGPEFLTYFNYEAQQDKSGLPNDRFSAERPEGSISTLTIQRTEQRDSAMYRCASSSIKGEGTEAFFGQGTRLTVV.

V and J are TRBV11-3 and TRBJ1-1, with 7 bases lining up with TRBD1. The V and J ends lost 2 bases and 2 bases, in that order; junction bases with no gene match: 5. This CDR3 region has 15 residues. The germline gives CDR1 SGHNT, CDR2 YENEEA. CDR3 in amino acids: CASSLQGGFNTEAFF. DNA for the CDR3: TGTGCCAGCAGCTTACAGGGGGGCTTCAACACTGAAGCTTTCTTT.

This chain links TRBV4-1 with TRBJ2-7, with 7 nucleotides matching TRBD2. The germline V gene encodes CDR1 MGHRA and CDR2 YSYEKL. CDR3 length equals 14 residues. J gave up 4 bases and V 4 bases, and 7 bases lay outside the gene matches. In nucleotides, the CDR3 is TGCGCCAGCAGCCCGAAGATGGGGGGGTACGAGCAGTACTTC. Translation gives CASSPKMGGYEQYF.

CDR3 loop: CANPGGVAEAFF. The CDR3 DNA reads TGTGCCAACCCGGGGGGGGTCGCTGAAGCTTTCTTT. The V gene is TRBV28, the J gene TRBJ1-1; D perhaps matches TRBD1 (5 bases). Trimming took 10 bases from V and 6 from J, leaving 15 bases between them. The V gene's germline CDR1 is MDHEN and CDR2 SYDVKM. The CDR3 is 12 residues long. Filled out from reference TRBV28 and TRBJ1-1, the complete variable domain reads DVKVTQSSRYLVKRTGEKVFLECVQDMDHENMFWYRQDPGLGLRLIYFSYDVKMKEKGDIPEGYSVSREKKERFSLILESASTNQTSMYLCANPGGVAEAFFGQGTRLTVV.

The rearrangement links TRBV5-8 to TRBJ2-7, with 7 bases lining up with TRBD2. The CDR3 runs 13 residues. CDR1 SGHTS and CDR2 YDEGEE come from the germline V gene. The V gene end was trimmed by 2 bases and the J gene end by 6 bases; junction bases not matched to a gene: 5. The CDR3 DNA is TGTGCCAGCAGCTTCCCCTCGGGGGGCGAGCAGTACTTC. It is translated as CASSFPSGGEQYF.

J is TRBJ2-5 and V is TRBV11-2, with D possibly being TRBD2 (5 bases). V was trimmed by 1 base and J by 4 bases, leaving 10 bases between them. Looked up from germline, CDR1 is SGHAT and CDR2 is FQNNGV. The CDR3 runs 14 residues. Here the CDR3 DNA reads TGTGCCAGCAGCTTAGGCCTAGCTCTAGAGACCCAGTACTTC. It is translated as CASSLGLALETQYF.

CDR3 sequence (DNA): TGTGCCAGCAGCTCGGGACTAGCGGGGGGGCTAGGCTACGAGCAGTACTTC. It specifies CASSSGLAGGLGYEQYF. V and J are TRBV7-2 and TRBJ2-7; 16 bases fit TRBD2. The CDR3 length is 17 residues. Looked up from germline, CDR1 is SGHTA and CDR2 is FQGNSA. V trimming: 4 bases; J trimming: 3 bases; junction bases outside the gene matches: 6.